This TCR beta chain was recovered during a study of identifying expanded T cells in peripheral blood. Study-level points and caveats: Across healthy donors, higher total template counts meant significantly greater roughly two-week count variance.

A note on this clone: Its antigen is currently unknown.

Only in-frame clones appear in the TCRdb table, and some are missing; sequencing was by immunoSEQ multiplex PCR. Of approximately 100,000 clones listed, approximately 88% are singletons. Trimming cost V 3 bases and J 2 bases; bases outside gene matches: 9. The CDR3 extends over 17 amino acids. The germline CDR1 and CDR2 sequences are SGHTA and FQGNSA. Collection occurred without any documented infections or immune events in donors. The specimen sequenced was blood. The genes are TRBV7-2 and TRBJ2-5; 10 bases are a match to TRBD2. The receptor comes from a person between 18 and 75 years old in good health. Here the CDR3 reads CASSFYTASGGQETQYF. CDR3 nucleotides: TGTGCCAGCAGCTTCTACACGGCTAGCGGGGGACAAGAGACCCAGTACTTC.